The 9 T cell receptor beta chains given below trace back to one sample, sequenced in a study of T cells in Graves' hyperthyroidism and ophthalmopathy. Amplification of TCR beta CDR3 regions used RNA as the template. Using the HTBI primer set, a first-round RT-PCR was run on the TCR CDR3. Each CDR3 protein gets one entry after TCRdb re-called the multiplex PCR reads with MiXCR. The sample has 480,000 or so distinct CDR3 sequences, over 35% seen once; the top ten hold around 44%. The specimen sequenced was peripheral blood or thyroid tissue (not recorded which). The receptors shown here come from an adult woman with Graves' disease, either hyperthyroidism or ophthalmopathy (not recorded which).

To note about this clonotype: Since no conserved phenylalanine or tryptophan closes the CDR3, a read error is the likely cause. It is unclear where the CDR3 begins or ends on the DNA, so no DNA is shown, and the CDR3 is as TCRdb lists it. The chain employs TRBV29-1 and TRBJ1-1; the table names TRBD1, a call not compared with the DNA. Ends included, the CDR3 has 12 residues. From germline, CDR1 is SQVTM and CDR2 ANQGSEA. The CDR3 here is CSVSGQGALANY.

This chain links TRBV19 with TRBJ1-2, with a possible D match to TRBD1 (5 bases). The CDR3 covers 13 residues. Trimming stripped 3 bases from V and 4 bases from J, with 9 bases between. CDR1 and CDR2 from the germline V gene are LNHDA and SQIVND (reference sequence). The CDR3 DNA follows: TGTGCCAGTAGTATTTCAGGGAGCTATGGCTACACCTTC. Protein product: CASSISGSYGYTF. Together with reference TRBV19 and TRBJ1-2, the CDR3 gives the full variable domain: DGGITQSPKYLFRKEGQNVTLSCEQNLNHDAMYWYRQDPGQGLRLIYYSQIVNDFQKGDIAEGYSVSREKKESFPLTVTSAQKNPTAFYLCASSISGSYGYTFGSGTRLTVV.

This clonotype occurred a few times. The chain recombines TRBV5-1 with TRBJ1-1; D gene uncertain. CDR1 SGHRS and CDR2 YFSETQ come from the germline V gene. Trimming removed 5 bases at V and 1 base at J, with 9 bases between. The length of the CDR3 is 13 residues. CDR3 sequence reads: CASRAYGNTEAFF. CDR3 sequence (DNA): TGCGCCAGCAGAGCATATGGGAACACTGAAGCTTTCTTT.

V usage is TRBV7-2 and J usage is TRBJ2-7, with D perhaps matching TRBD2 (5 bases). Trimming cost V 5 bases and J 4 bases, with 18 bases left between them. The CDR3 length is 15 residues. Germline-derived CDR1 and CDR2 are SGHTA and FQGNSA. The CDR3 here is CASSPSRDQMYEQYF. The CDR3 region has the DNA TGTGCCAGCAGCCCGAGCCGGGATCAGATGTACGAGCAGTACTTC.

Regarding this clonotype: This sequence may be a read error, since a much larger clone differs from it by one base. The chain joins TRBV4-1 to TRBJ2-5, with D hard to call. CDR3 length: 14 amino acids. Germline V gene lookup returns CDR1 MGHRA and CDR2 YSYEKL. The CDR3 region is CASGQLGFQETQYF. The CDR3 DNA follows: TGCGCCAGCGGCCAATTGGGTTTTCAAGAGACCCAGTACTTC.

The V gene is TRBV25-1, the J gene TRBJ1-1; 8 bases fit TRBD1. The CDR3 is 13 residues long. Germline V gene lookup returns CDR1 MGHDK and CDR2 SYGVNS. CDR3: CARGGQGGTEAFF. The CDR3, as DNA: TGTGCTAGAGGCGGACAGGGCGGCACTGAAGCTTTCTTT.

The chain has TRBV5-1 and TRBJ2-2; D not resolved. V was cut by 1 base and J by 6 bases, with 4 bases left in between. Germline CDR1 SGHRS, CDR2 YFSETQ. This CDR3 has 12 amino acids. The CDR3 spells CASSLISGELFF. The CDR3 coding sequence is TGCGCCAGCAGCTTGATATCCGGGGAGCTGTTTTTT.

V is TRBV14 and J is TRBJ2-7; D gene ambiguous. From germline, CDR1 is SGHDN and CDR2 FVKESK. V was trimmed by 0 bases and J by 4 bases, leaving 13 bases between them. The CDR3 is 15 amino acids. The CDR3, as DNA: TGTGCCAGCAGCCAAGATAGATCCGACCTTTACGAGCAGTACTTC. Residues: CASSQDRSDLYEQYF.

This clonotype occurred once. The chain combines TRBV7-9 with TRBJ2-1; TRBD1 or TRBD2 may be the D gene (5 bases each). Germline V gene data show CDR1 as SEHNR and CDR2 as FQNEAQ (reference sequence). The CDR3 contains 12 residues. V gave up 10 bases and J gave up 7 bases, with 14 bases separating them. CDR3 sequence: CATPSGRNEQFF. Here the CDR3 DNA reads TGTGCCACACCCTCGGGGCGGAATGAGCAGTTCTTC.